Below are 30 T cell receptor beta chains sequenced from a single sample in a study of T cells in localized non-small cell lung cancer. Sequencing was performed with immunoSEQ multiplex PCR; in TCRdb, only in-frame clones are kept and a portion is missing. The table shows 20,000 or so clones, with 90% occurring only once. The source material was peripheral blood, sampled before any cancer treatment. The receptors originated from a woman aged 35-75 years with stage I lung adenocarcinoma.

This rearrangement joins TRBV7-2 to TRBJ1-2; 10 bases line up with TRBD1. Germline CDR1 reads SGHTA; CDR2 reads FQGNSA. This CDR3 has 13 amino acids. With 3 bases clipped from V and 7 bases from J, the junction kept 2 bases outside the gene matches. CDR3 sequence reads: CASSFRQGAGYTF. CDR3 bases: TGTGCCAGCAGCTTTAGACAGGGGGCTGGCTACACCTTC.

This chain links TRBV6-5 with TRBJ2-1; 8 nucleotides agree with TRBD2. The CDR3 runs 12 residues. CDR1 and CDR2 from the germline V gene are MNHEY and SVGAGI. V trimming: 6 bases; J trimming: 6 bases; junction bases outside the gene matches: 1. The CDR3 nucleotides read TGTGCCAGCAGAGGACTAGCCAATGAGCAGTTCTTC. Its translation: CASRGLANEQFF.

The V and J genes are TRBV6-6 and TRBJ2-7; 9 nucleotides line up with TRBD2. CDR1 is MNHNY, CDR2 SVGAGI, per germline (reference sequence). Trimming took 6 bases from V and 2 from J; bases not matched to a gene: 8. The CDR3 covers 15 residues. CDR3 DNA sequence: TGTGCCAGCAGGCCCCCGACTAGCGGAGCCTACGAGCAGTACTTC. Its translation is CASRPPTSGAYEQYF.

The chain recombines TRBV9 with TRBJ2-7; no firm D call. The CDR3 contains 11 residues. Germline loops: CDR1 SGDLS, CDR2 YYNGEE. Between the trimmed V and J ends, which lost 3 bases and 6 bases, there was a span of 7 bases. CDR3: CASSDPGEQYF. The DNA for the CDR3 is TGTGCCAGCAGCGACCCGGGCGAGCAGTACTTC. Full variable domain (remainder filled in from reference TRBV9 and TRBJ2-7): DSGVTQTPKHLITATGQRVTLRCSPRSGDLSVYWYQQSLDQGLQFLIQYYNGEERAKGNILERFSAQQFPDLHSELNLSSLELGDSALYFCASSDPGEQYFGPGTRLTVT.

This clone is a singleton in its sample. J is TRBJ2-7 and V is TRBV19; 9 nucleotides align to TRBD1. The junction had 2 bases not matched to a gene; V was cut back by 4 bases and J by 1 base. CDR3 length: 14 amino acids. Germline V gene lookup returns CDR1 LNHDA and CDR2 SQIVND (reference sequence). CDR3 bases: TGTGCCAGTAGTAAAGGGACAGGGTCCTACGAGCAGTACTTC. This codes for CASSKGTGSYEQYF.

DNA for the CDR3: TGTGCCACCAGCAGGGGGACAGGGTTAGGGACTAATGAAAAACTGTTTTTT. Residues: CATSRGTGLGTNEKLFF. V gene TRBV15 combines with J gene TRBJ1-4, with 9 bases aligning to TRBD1. The CDR3 has 17 amino acids. The trim removed 3 bases at V and 2 bases at J, leaving 7 bases unmatched. Germline V gene data show CDR1 as LNHNV and CDR2 as YYDKDF (reference sequence).

The chain links TRBV27 to TRBJ1-5; D call uncertain. The CDR3 sequence is 14 residues long. Germline V gene lookup returns CDR1 MNHEY and CDR2 SMNVEV (reference sequence). The ends were cut back, 2 bases at V and 1 base at J, with 6 bases in the middle. The CDR3 loop is CASSLRSSNQPQHF. DNA of the CDR3: TGTGCCAGCAGTTTAAGATCCAGCAATCAGCCCCAGCATTTT.

This chain links TRBV9 with TRBJ2-7; D unclear. V was shortened by 0 bases and J by 2 bases, with 12 bases between the two germline ends. The germline V gene has CDR1 SGDLS and CDR2 YYNGEE. This CDR3 is 15 amino acids long. The DNA of the CDR3 is TGTGCCAGCAGCGTAGATGAAAACCCCACCTACGAGCAGTACTTC. Residues: CASSVDENPTYEQYF.

The chain's CDR3 is CASSLSMGSISVQPQHF. DNA for the CDR3: TGTGCCAGCAGCTTATCGATGGGCAGTATATCGGTTCAGCCCCAGCATTTT. The rearrangement links TRBV13 to TRBJ1-5; D is uncertain. Trimming cost V 2 bases and J 6 bases, with 20 bases left between them. The CDR3 length is 17 residues. Germline V gives CDR1 PRHDT, CDR2 FYEKMQ (reference sequence).

Details on this clone: Additional DNA sequences in this sample encode the identical CDR3. The rearrangement links TRBV5-8 to TRBJ1-2; no clear D gene. The CDR3 consists of 12 residues. Looked up from germline, CDR1 is SGHTS and CDR2 is YDEGEE. V gave up 4 bases and J gave up 5 bases, with 9 bases separating them. The CDR3 protein is CASSPDSYGYTF. CDR3 DNA sequence: TGTGCCAGCAGCCCTGACTCTTATGGCTACACCTTC.

The gene calls are TRBV28 and TRBJ2-6; D unresolved. Germline loops: CDR1 MDHEN, CDR2 SYDVKM. With 6 bases removed from V and 0 bases from J, the gap between germline ends came to 12 bases. The CDR3 has 16 residues. DNA of the CDR3: TGTGCCAGCAGCGCCGCCTCCTACTCTGGGGCCAACGTCCTGACTTTC. Translated: CASSAASYSGANVLTF.

The sample holds a few counts of this clone. Here the CDR3 DNA reads TGTGCCAGCAGCTGGTACCAGGACAGGGATCGAATTTCCTACGAGCAGTACTTC. It specifies CASSWYQDRDRISYEQYF. This sequence joins TRBV5-6 and TRBJ2-7; 8 nucleotides match TRBD1. The CDR3 length is 18 residues. Trimming cost V 3 bases and J 1 base; bases outside gene matches: 15. Germline V gene lookup returns CDR1 SGHDT and CDR2 YYEEEE.

CDR3 nucleotide sequence: TGTGCCAGCATTACAGCAGGGGGAGAGGCAGAGACCCAGTACTTC. Translated, it gives CASITAGGEAETQYF. The chain combines TRBV6-1 with TRBJ2-5; 7 bases line up with TRBD1. Germline values: CDR1 MNHNS, CDR2 SASEGT. This CDR3 region has 15 residues. The V and J ends lost 7 bases and 4 bases, in that order; junction bases with no gene match: 12.

V is TRBV11-2 and J is TRBJ2-7, with TRBD1 matching over 8 bases. CDR1 and CDR2 from the germline V gene are SGHAT and FQNNGV. Trimming cost V 0 bases and J 5 bases; bases outside gene matches: 6. The CDR3 has 15 residues. The CDR3 spells CASSLDQGAYHEQYF. CDR3 coding DNA: TGTGCCAGCAGCTTAGATCAGGGGGCTTACCACGAGCAGTACTTC. Full variable domain (rest looked up from reference TRBV11-2 and TRBJ2-7): EAGVAQSPRYKIIEKRQSVAFWCNPISGHATLYWYQQILGQGPKLLIQFQNNGVVDDSQLPKDRFSAERLKGVDSTLKIQPAKLEDSAVYLCASSLDQGAYHEQYFGPGTRLTVT.

V gene TRBV7-6 combines with J gene TRBJ1-1; 7 bases line up with TRBD1. Germline CDR1 reads SGHVS; CDR2 reads FNYEAQ. J was trimmed by 5 bases and V by 9 bases; bases with no gene match: 9. This CDR3 contains 13 residues. In DNA form, the CDR3 reads TGTGCCAGTATGACAGGGAGGAGTACTGAAGCTTTCTTT. It is translated as CASMTGRSTEAFF.

The rearrangement links TRBV14 to TRBJ2-2, with 10 bases identical to TRBD2. Per the germline V gene, CDR1 is SGHDN and CDR2 is FVKESK. The CDR3 runs 17 residues. V shed 4 bases and J 0 bases; nucleotides not matched to a gene: 5. The CDR3 here is CASSPPTSGPNTGELFF. The CDR3 DNA follows: TGTGCCAGCAGCCCTCCGACTAGCGGGCCGAACACCGGGGAGCTGTTTTTT.

The chain combines TRBV5-1 with TRBJ1-4; 8 bases agree with TRBD1. Germline-derived CDR1 and CDR2 are SGHRS and YFSETQ. The J segment lost 8 bases and the V segment lost 2 bases, leaving 8 bases of the junction unmatched. This CDR3 contains 15 residues. CDR3: CASSFLGQGDEKLFF. CDR3 DNA sequence: TGCGCCAGCAGCTTCTTAGGACAGGGTGACGAAAAACTGTTTTTT.

This chain uses TRBV19 with TRBJ1-2, with D unresolved. Germline CDR1 is LNHDA and CDR2 is SQIVND (reference sequence). The CDR3 covers 14 residues. V was trimmed by 3 bases and J by 8 bases, leaving 16 bases between them. The CDR3 coding sequence is TGTGCCAGTAGTATCGCCCCGGGGAGCGGGGGCTACACCTTC. This translates into CASSIAPGSGGYTF.

This rearrangement joins TRBV30 to TRBJ1-1, with D possibly matching TRBD1 (5 bases). The CDR3 is 13 amino acids. V lost 0 bases and J 1 base, leaving 6 bases between the germline ends. CDR1 and CDR2 from the germline V gene are GTSNPN and SVGIG (reference sequence). Here the CDR3 DNA reads TGTGCCTGGAGTGTACAGGCGAACACTGAAGCTTTCTTT. It translates to CAWSVQANTEAFF. Filled out from reference TRBV30 and TRBJ1-1, the complete variable domain reads SQTIHQWPATLVQPVGSPLSLECTVEGTSNPNLYWYRQAAGRGLQLLFYSVGIGQISSEVPQNLSASRPQDRQFILSSKKLLLSDSGFYLCAWSVQANTEAFFGQGTRLTVV.

This clone appeared once. The chain recombines TRBV9 with TRBJ2-2; D is undetermined. Trimming stripped 2 bases from V and 6 bases from J, with 5 bases between. In germline, CDR1 is SGDLS, CDR2 YYNGEE. The CDR3 has 12 amino acids. CDR3 nucleotides: TGTGCCAGCAGCGTCGGCCCCGGGGAGCTGTTTTTT. The encoded protein is CASSVGPGELFF.

The V gene is TRBV29-1, the J gene TRBJ1-1; D gene unclear. Deletions cut 6 bases from V and 2 bases from J, with 4 bases between. The CDR3 has 10 residues. The germline V gene encodes CDR1 SQVTM and CDR2 ANQGSEA. CDR3 in amino acids: CSVSNTEAFF. The CDR3 region has the DNA TGCAGCGTCTCAAACACTGAAGCTTTCTTT.

The V gene is TRBV7-2, the J gene TRBJ1-1; D ambiguous. Trimming removed 3 bases from V and 1 base from J, with 6 bases in between. The CDR3 totals 13 residues. Per the germline V gene, CDR1 is SGHTA and CDR2 is FQGNSA. The CDR3 spells CASSLQRNTEAFF. The CDR3 region has the DNA TGTGCCAGCAGCTTGCAGAGGAACACTGAAGCTTTCTTT.

V is TRBV28 and J is TRBJ2-3, with 7 bases identical to TRBD2. The CDR3 has 13 residues. Germline CDR1 and CDR2: MDHEN and SYDVKM. Trimming took 2 bases from V and 8 from J; bases not matched to a gene: 4. CDR3 region: CASSLTERGTQYF. DNA of the CDR3: TGTGCCAGCAGTTTAACGGAGCGGGGTACGCAGTATTTT.

J is TRBJ2-1 and V is TRBV15, with D possibly matching TRBD1 (5 bases). Per germline, CDR1 LNHNV and CDR2 YYDKDF (reference sequence). Trimming took off 1 base at V and 7 bases at J, with 14 bases between the two ends. The length of the CDR3 is 15 residues. As DNA, the CDR3 is TGTGCCACCAGCAGAGGGGGCCAGACCGCGAATGAGCAGTTCTTC. It specifies CATSRGGQTANEQFF.

The chain has TRBV28 and TRBJ2-5; D remains unclear. Germline V CDR1 and CDR2: MDHEN, SYDVKM. The CDR3 length is 13 residues. Between the trimmed V and J ends, which lost 5 bases and 2 bases, there was a span of 9 bases. The CDR3 sequence: CASSPRGQETQYF. The CDR3 DNA reads as TGTGCCAGCAGTCCCCGCGGACAAGAGACCCAGTACTTC. Using reference TRBV28 and TRBJ2-5 for the parts outside the CDR3, the full variable domain is DVKVTQSSRYLVKRTGEKVFLECVQDMDHENMFWYRQDPGLGLRLIYFSYDVKMKEKGDIPEGYSVSREKKERFSLILESASTNQTSMYLCASSPRGQETQYFGPGTRLLVL.

The chain combines TRBV6-5 with TRBJ1-1; D gene ambiguous. Germline V gene lookup returns CDR1 MNHEY and CDR2 SVGAGI. The CDR3 loop spans 13 amino acids. V dropped 6 bases and J dropped 1 base, with 9 bases sitting between them. In DNA form, the CDR3 reads TGTGCCAGCAGAACCCACCGGAACACTGAAGCTTTCTTT. Protein: CASRTHRNTEAFF.

V usage is TRBV15 and J usage is TRBJ1-1; weak D call: TRBD1 (6 bases). The germline V gene has CDR1 LNHNV and CDR2 YYDKDF (reference sequence). V was pared by 0 bases and J by 7 bases, with 15 bases between. The CDR3 length is 15 residues. The CDR3: CATSRDPTGILEAFF. The DNA of the CDR3 is TGTGCCACCAGCAGAGATCCAACAGGGATCCTTGAAGCTTTCTTT.

V gene TRBV6-9 combines with J gene TRBJ2-1, with TRBD2 as a possible D gene (6 bases). V lost 4 bases and J 3 bases, leaving 19 bases between the germline ends. This CDR3 comprises 17 residues. Germline CDR1 reads MNHGY; CDR2 reads SVAAGI. CDR3 loop: CASSCLTSGIYYNEQFF. The CDR3 bases are TGTGCCAGCAGTTGTTTGACTAGTGGGATTTACTACAATGAGCAGTTCTTC.

V and J are TRBV7-2 and TRBJ2-2; weak D call: TRBD2 (6 bases). The CDR3 has 14 amino acids. CDR1 and CDR2 from the germline V gene are SGHTA and FQGNSA. Trimming shortened V by 6 bases and J by 3 bases, and 11 bases separated the two germline ends. CDR3 sequence: CASRFRGYTGELFF. In nucleotides, the CDR3 is TGTGCCAGCAGGTTTCGGGGGTACACCGGGGAGCTGTTTTTT.

The rearrangement joins TRBV7-3 to TRBJ2-6; perhaps TRBD1 as D (6 bases). Germline V gene lookup returns CDR1 SGHTA and CDR2 FQGTGA. Trimming took off 4 bases at V and 0 bases at J, with 10 bases between the two ends. This CDR3 is 16 amino acids long. The CDR3 DNA follows: TGTGCCAGCAGCTCACAGGGAAACTCTGGGGCCAACGTCCTGACTTTC. It yields the protein CASSSQGNSGANVLTF.